This paragraph reports one T cell receptor (beta chain). As yet, its antigen is unknown. J was trimmed by 3 bases and V by 3 bases; bases with no gene match: 3. This CDR3 has 14 residues. Germline CDR1 is SGHDT and CDR2 is YYEEEE. The assay was carried out at the deep level. Sequenced by immunoSEQ multiplex PCR; TCRdb stores in-frame clones only, minus some. Among about 820,000 clones listed, nearly 95% were seen once. This entry is derived from a study of shared clonotypes between healthy human individuals. Whole-study results and caveats: The sharing of about 5% of naive CD4 clonotypes was seen across a handful of donors. Large sequencing depth failed to make sorted-subset sequencing complete, rarefaction showed.

CD45RO-negative, CCR7-positively selected cells formed the naive CD8 fraction, excluding terminally differentiated effector memory CD45RA+ cells. This sequence originates from a young man in good health. The chain recombines TRBV5-6 with TRBJ2-1, with TRBD2 matching over 7 bases. Sequenced: naive CD8+ T cells sorted from blood. The CDR3 loop is CASSSGGYYNEQFF. The CDR3 DNA reads as TGTGCCAGCAGCTCCGGGGGGTACTACAATGAGCAGTTCTTC.